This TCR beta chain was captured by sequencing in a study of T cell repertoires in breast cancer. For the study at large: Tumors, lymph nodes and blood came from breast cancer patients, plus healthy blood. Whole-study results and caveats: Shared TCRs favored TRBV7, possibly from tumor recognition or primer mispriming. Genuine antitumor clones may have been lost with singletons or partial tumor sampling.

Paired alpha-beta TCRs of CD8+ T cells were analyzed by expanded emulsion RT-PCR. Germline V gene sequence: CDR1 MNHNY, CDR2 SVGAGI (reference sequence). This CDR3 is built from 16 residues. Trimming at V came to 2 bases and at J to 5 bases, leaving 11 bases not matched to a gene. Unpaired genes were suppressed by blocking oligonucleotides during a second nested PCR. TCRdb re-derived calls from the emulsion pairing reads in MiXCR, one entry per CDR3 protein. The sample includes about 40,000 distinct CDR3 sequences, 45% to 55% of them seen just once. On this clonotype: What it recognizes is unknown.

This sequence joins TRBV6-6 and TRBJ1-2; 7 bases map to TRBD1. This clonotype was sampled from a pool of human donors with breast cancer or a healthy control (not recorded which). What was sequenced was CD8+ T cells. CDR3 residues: CASSYLDRRRAYGYTF. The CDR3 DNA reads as TGTGCCAGCAGTTACCTGGACAGGAGACGAGCATATGGCTACACCTTC.